Following are 3 T cell receptor beta chains from one sample sequenced in a study of spatial heterogeneity in lung cancer. Time point in this sample: sample taken at primary tumor resection. TCRdb re-called the 5' RACE reads through MiXCR, storing one row per CDR3 protein. This sample has over 15,000 distinct CDR3 sequences, with more than 9% found just once. Points from the study as a whole: Counts of expanded alpha and beta TCRs within tumors tracked the tumor nonsynonymous mutation count.

Antigens for these TCRs are unknown. Here the sequenced sample was lung tumor tissue, taken at surgery. All receptors derive from a female donor with early-stage non-small cell lung cancer.

This clonotype appeared a few times. This beta chain represents an off-target read in a library built for alpha chains; its size is of limited meaning. This rearrangement joins TRBV14 to TRBJ2-2; D is ambiguous. This CDR3 is 16 amino acids long. The germline V gene has CDR1 SGHDN and CDR2 FVKESK. V lost 1 base to trimming and J lost 0 bases, with 9 bases between them. In nucleotides, the CDR3 is TGTGCCAGCAGCCAAGTCGGAACCTCGAACACCGGGGAGCTGTTTTTT. Amino acid sequence: CASSQVGTSNTGELFF. Full variable domain (outside the CDR3, taken from reference TRBV14 and TRBJ2-2): EAGVTQFPSHSVIEKGQTVTLRCDPISGHDNLYWYRRVMGKEIKFLLHFVKESKQDESGMPNNRFLAERTGGTYSTLKVQPAELEDSGVYFCASSQVGTSNTGELFFGEGSRLTVL.

This clonotype was counted once. A much more abundant neighbour one base away suggests this may be a read error. Since it is a stray read in a library aimed at alpha chains, this beta chain has a size that is not meaningful. The V and J genes are TRBV11-1 and TRBJ2-3, with 10 bases lining up with TRBD1. The CDR3 consists of 16 residues. CDR1 is SGHAT, CDR2 FQDESV, per germline (reference sequence). DNA for the CDR3: TGTGCCAGCAGCTTCCCCCGGACAGGGGGGACAGATACGCAGTGTTTT. This sequence encodes CASSFPRTGGTDTQCF.

The sample holds many counts of this clonotype. This beta chain came through as a stray read in a library set up for alpha chains, and its size says little. The chain links TRBV6-4 to TRBJ2-3, with TRBD2 matching 8 bases. The CDR3 spans 14 residues. The V and J ends lost 3 bases and 1 base, in that order; junction bases with no gene match: 0. The germline V gene encodes CDR1 MRHNA and CDR2 SNTAGT. The CDR3 loop reads CASSERGGTDTQYF. The CDR3 DNA reads as TGTGCCAGCAGTGAGCGGGGGGGCACAGATACGCAGTATTTT.